Below, one T cell receptor (beta chain) is given with its context. What it recognizes is unknown. This entry comes from a study of T cell responses to AZD1222 COVID-19 vaccine. Findings and caveats of the study: Baseline testing showed seropositivity in only six or seven AZD1222 recipients. The study reported that nearly half of spike-specific TCRs target unmutated variant regions. Following two doses of AZD1222, Spike-specific TCR breadth and depth rose.

J gave up 5 bases and V 2 bases, and 8 bases lay outside the gene matches. The CDR3 consists of 16 residues. Germline lookup yields CDR1 ENHRY and CDR2 SYGVKD. Second-dose intervals of approximately 4 or approximately 12 weeks were pooled. The assay was immunoSEQ multiplex PCR, and TCRdb's table has in-frame clones only and misses some. The sample has 150,000 to 200,000 clones, approximately 90% seen once. This material consisted of peripheral blood, taken 28 days after the second AZD1222 dose. The TCR comes from an adult who received the AZD1222 COVID-19 vaccine. This sequence joins TRBV10-3 and TRBJ2-7; 11 nucleotides line up with TRBD2. DNA for the CDR3: TGTGCCATCAGTGAGAGGGCTAGCGGGAGGAGTAACGAGCAGTACTTC. It encodes CAISERASGRSNEQYF.